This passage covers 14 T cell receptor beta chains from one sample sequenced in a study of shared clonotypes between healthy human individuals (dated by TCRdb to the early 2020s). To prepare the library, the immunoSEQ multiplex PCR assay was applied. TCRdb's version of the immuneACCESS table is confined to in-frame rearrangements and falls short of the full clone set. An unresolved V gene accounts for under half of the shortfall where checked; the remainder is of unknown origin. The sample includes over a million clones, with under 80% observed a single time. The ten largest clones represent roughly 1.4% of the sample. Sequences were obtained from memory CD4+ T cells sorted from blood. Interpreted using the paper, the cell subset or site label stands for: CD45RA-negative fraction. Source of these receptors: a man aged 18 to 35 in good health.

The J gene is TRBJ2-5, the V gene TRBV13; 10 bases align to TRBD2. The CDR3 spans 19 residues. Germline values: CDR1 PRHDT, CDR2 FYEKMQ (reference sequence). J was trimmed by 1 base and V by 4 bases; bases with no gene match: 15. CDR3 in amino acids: CASSSTGTSVSRPQETQYF. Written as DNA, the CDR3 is TGTGCCAGCAGCTCCACCGGGACTAGCGTCAGCAGGCCCCAAGAGACCCAGTACTTC.

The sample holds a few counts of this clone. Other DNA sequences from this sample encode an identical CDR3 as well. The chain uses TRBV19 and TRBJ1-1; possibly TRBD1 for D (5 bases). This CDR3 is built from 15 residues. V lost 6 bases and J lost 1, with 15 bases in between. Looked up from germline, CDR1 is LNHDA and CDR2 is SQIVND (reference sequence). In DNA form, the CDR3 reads TGTGCCAGTAGCCCAGGGAGGGGAAAGAACACTGAAGCTTTCTTT. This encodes CASSPGRGKNTEAFF.

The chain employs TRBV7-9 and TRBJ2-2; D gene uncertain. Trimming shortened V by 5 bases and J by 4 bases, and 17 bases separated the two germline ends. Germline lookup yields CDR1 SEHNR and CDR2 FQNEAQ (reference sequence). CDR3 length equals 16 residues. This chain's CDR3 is CASSHSWSLSTGELFF. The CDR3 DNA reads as TGTGCCAGCAGCCATTCGTGGTCTCTTAGCACCGGGGAGCTGTTTTTT.

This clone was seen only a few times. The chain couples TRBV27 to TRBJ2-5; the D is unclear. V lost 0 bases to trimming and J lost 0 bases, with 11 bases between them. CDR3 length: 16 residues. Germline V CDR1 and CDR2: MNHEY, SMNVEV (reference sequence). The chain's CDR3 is CASSLSGPRYQETQYF. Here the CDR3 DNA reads TGTGCCAGCAGTTTATCCGGACCCAGGTACCAAGAGACCCAGTACTTC.

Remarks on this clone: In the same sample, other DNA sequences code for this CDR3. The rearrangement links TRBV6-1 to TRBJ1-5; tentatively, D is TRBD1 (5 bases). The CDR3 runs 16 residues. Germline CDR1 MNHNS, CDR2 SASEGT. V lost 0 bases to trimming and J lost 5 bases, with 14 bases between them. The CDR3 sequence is CASSEAGQGRDQPQHF. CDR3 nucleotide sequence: TGTGCCAGCAGTGAAGCGGGCCAGGGTAGGGATCAGCCCCAGCATTTT.

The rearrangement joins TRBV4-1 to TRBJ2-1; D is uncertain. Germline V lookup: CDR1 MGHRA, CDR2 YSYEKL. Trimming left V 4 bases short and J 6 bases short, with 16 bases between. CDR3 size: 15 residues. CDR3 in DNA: TGCGCCAGCAGCCCCGTGGCCCAATCATTCAATGAGCAGTTCTTC. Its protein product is CASSPVAQSFNEQFF.

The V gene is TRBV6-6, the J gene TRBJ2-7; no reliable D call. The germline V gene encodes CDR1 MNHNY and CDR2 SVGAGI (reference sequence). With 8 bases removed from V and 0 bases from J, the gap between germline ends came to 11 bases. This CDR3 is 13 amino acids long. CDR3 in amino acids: CASVKGYSYEQYF. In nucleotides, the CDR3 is TGTGCCAGCGTAAAGGGATACTCCTACGAGCAGTACTTC.

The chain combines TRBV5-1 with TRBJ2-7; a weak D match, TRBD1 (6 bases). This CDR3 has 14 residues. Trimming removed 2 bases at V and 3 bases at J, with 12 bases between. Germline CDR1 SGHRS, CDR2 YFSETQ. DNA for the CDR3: TGCGCCAGCAGCTTCCGGACAGCCGGCTACGAGCAGTACTTC. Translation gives CASSFRTAGYEQYF.

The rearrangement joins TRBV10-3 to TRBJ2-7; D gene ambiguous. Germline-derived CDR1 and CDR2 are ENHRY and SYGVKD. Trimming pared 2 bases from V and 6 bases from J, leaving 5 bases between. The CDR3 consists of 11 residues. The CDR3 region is CAISEAVEQYF. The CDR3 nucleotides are TGTGCCATCAGTGAGGCAGTCGAGCAGTACTTC.

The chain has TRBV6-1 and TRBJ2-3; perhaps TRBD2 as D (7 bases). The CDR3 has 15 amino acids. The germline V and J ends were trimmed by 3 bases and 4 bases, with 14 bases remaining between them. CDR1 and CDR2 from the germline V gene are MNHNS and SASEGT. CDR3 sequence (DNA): TGTGCCAGCAGTGATAGGGGGGGTTCGCCAGATACGCAGTATTTT. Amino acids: CASSDRGGSPDTQYF.

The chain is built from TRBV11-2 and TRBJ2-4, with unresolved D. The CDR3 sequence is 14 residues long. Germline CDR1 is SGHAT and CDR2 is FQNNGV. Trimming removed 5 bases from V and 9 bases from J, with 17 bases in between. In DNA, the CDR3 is TGTGCCAGCAGCCCAGACACGTTTAGGTCCATTCAGTACTTC. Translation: CASSPDTFRSIQYF. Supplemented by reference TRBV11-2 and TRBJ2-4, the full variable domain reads EAGVAQSPRYKIIEKRQSVAFWCNPISGHATLYWYQQILGQGPKLLIQFQNNGVVDDSQLPKDRFSAERLKGVDSTLKIQPAKLEDSAVYLCASSPDTFRSIQYFGAGTRLSVL.

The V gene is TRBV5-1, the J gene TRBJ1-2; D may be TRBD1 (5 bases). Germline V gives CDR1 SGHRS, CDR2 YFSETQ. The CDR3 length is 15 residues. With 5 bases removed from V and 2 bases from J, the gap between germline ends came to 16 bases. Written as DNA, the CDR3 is TGCGCCAGCAGACCTCCGGGCGGGGGAAACTATGGCTACACCTTC. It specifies CASRPPGGGNYGYTF. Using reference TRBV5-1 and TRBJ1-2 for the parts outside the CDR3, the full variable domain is KAGVTQTPRYLIKTRGQQVTLSCSPISGHRSVSWYQQTPGQGLQFLFEYFSETQRNKGNFPGRFSGRQFSNSRSEMNVSTLELGDSALYLCASRPPGGGNYGYTFGSGTRLTVV.

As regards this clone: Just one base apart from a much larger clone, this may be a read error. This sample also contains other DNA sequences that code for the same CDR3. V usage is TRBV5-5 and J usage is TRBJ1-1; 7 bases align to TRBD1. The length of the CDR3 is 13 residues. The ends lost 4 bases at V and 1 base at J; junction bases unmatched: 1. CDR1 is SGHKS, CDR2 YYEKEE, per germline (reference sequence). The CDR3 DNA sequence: TGTGCCAGCAGCAGACAGGGGAACACTGAAGCTTTCTTT. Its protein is CASSRQGNTEAFF.

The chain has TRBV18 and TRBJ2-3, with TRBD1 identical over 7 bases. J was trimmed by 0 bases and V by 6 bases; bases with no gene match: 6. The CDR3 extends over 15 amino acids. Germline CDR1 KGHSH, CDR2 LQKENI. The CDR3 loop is CASSPGTVSTDTQYF. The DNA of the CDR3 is TGTGCCAGCTCTCCCGGGACAGTGAGCACAGATACGCAGTATTTT.